The clone carrying this T cell receptor beta chain was picked up a small number of times. Its antigen is undetermined. The sample is drawn from a study of T cell repertoires in aging, cancer and after chemotherapy. Findings and caveats of the study: Across the chemotherapy interval, each cancer cohort showed higher median generation probability, suggesting thymic rebound. No conclusions about immunological memory after chemotherapy can be drawn from the repertoire data.

Rearranged V-D-J TRB sequences were amplified with a mixed TRB-A/B primer pool. TCRdb reprocessed the multiplex PCR reads via MiXCR and lists one record per CDR3 protein. Seen here are about 4,500 distinct CDR3 sequences, around 65% observed once, and the top ten hold approximately 27%. Peripheral blood genomic DNA, not sorted cells or RNA, was the template. This receptor was obtained from a human donor with a solid tumor. Specimen: blood.

This CDR3 reads CSAWREGDTQYF. CDR3 bases: TGCAGTGCTTGGCGGGAGGGGGATACGCAGTATTTT. This sequence joins TRBV20-1 and TRBJ2-3; TRBD2 matches 9 bases. This CDR3 spans 12 amino acids. After removal of 5 bases from V and 6 bases from J, the junction contained 3 bases not matched to a gene. Looked up from germline, CDR1 is DFQATT and CDR2 is SNEGSKA (reference sequence).